This T cell receptor beta chain stems from a study of beta chain features in type 1 diabetes. The study's findings and limits: An over-representation of cells with high TCR expression could result from cDNA sequencing. Across all four CD4+ subsets, people with type 1 diabetes showed modestly shorter TCRB CDR3s.

Every donor provided one heparinised blood draw, which averaged approximately 100 mL. Comments on this clone: As yet, its antigen is unknown.

The CDR3 runs to 13 residues. CDR1 is KGHSH, CDR2 LQKENI, per germline. Deletions cut 6 bases from V and 2 bases from J, with 11 bases between. Every bit of the isolated RNA underwent reverse transcription, so sequencing read expressed TCRB transcripts. Generated by immunoSEQ multiplex PCR, the TCRdb table keeps only in-frame clones and is missing some. The data hold about 260,000 clones, with around 24% observed a single time. The receptor was isolated from a woman in her 30s with type 1 diabetes. Sequencing input: naive CD4+ T cells from blood. V usage is TRBV18 and J usage is TRBJ2-7, with D possibly matching TRBD1 (6 bases). CDR3 sequence (DNA): TGTGCCAGCTCGGTCCGGGACACCTACGAGCAGTACTTC. Translation: CASSVRDTYEQYF.